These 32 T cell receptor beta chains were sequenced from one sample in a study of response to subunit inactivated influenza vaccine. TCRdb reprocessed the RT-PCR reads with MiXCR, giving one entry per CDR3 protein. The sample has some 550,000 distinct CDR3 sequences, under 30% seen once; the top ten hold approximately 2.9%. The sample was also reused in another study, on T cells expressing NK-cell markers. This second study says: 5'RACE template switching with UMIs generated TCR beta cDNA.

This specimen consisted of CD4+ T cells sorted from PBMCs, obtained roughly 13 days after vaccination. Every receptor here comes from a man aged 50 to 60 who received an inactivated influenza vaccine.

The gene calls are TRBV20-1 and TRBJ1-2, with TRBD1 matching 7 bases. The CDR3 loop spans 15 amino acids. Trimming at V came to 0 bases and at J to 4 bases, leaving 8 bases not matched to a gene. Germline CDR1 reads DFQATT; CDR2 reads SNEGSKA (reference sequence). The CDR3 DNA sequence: TGCAGTGCTAGAGATGAGTCAGGGGGAGGCTATGGCTACACCTTC. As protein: CSARDESGGGYGYTF.

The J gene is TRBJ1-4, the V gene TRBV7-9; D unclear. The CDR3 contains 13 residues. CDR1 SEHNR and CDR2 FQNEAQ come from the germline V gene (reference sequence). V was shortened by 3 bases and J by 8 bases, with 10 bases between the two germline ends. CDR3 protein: CASSFAETEKLFF. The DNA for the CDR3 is TGTGCCAGCAGCTTTGCAGAAACCGAAAAACTGTTTTTT.

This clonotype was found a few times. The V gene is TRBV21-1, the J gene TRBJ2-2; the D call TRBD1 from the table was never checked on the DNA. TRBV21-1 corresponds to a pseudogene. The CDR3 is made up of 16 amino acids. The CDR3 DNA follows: TGTGCCAGCAGCAACCCTTACAGGGCGAACACCGGGGAGCTGTTTTTT. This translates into CASSNPYRANTGELFF.

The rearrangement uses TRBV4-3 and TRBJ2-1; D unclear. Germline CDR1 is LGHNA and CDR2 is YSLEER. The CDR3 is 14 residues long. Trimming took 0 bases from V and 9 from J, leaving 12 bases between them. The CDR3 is CASSQDRLPSEQFF. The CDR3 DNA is TGCGCCAGCAGCCAAGATCGACTCCCCAGTGAGCAGTTCTTC.

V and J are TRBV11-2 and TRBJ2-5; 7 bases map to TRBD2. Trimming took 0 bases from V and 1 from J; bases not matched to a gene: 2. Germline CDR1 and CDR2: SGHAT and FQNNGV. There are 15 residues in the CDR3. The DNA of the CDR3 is TGTGCCAGCAGCTTAGATAGACTAGCCCAAGAGACCCAGTACTTC. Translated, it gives CASSLDRLAQETQYF.

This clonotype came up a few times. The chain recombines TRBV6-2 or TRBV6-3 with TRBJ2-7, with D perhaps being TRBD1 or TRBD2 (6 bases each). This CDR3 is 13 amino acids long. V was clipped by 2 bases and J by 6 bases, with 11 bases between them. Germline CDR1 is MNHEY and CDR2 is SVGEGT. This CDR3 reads CASSYTGAGEQYF. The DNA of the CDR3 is TGTGCCAGCAGTTACACGGGGGCTGGCGAGCAGTACTTC.

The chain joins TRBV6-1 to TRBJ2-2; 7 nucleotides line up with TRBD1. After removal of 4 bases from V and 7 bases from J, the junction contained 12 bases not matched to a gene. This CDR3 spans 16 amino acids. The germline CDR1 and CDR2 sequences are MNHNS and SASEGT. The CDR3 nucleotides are TGTGCCAGCAGTGGGGCTGTTGGACAGGTGATCGGGGAGCTGTTTTTT. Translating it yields CASSGAVGQVIGELFF.

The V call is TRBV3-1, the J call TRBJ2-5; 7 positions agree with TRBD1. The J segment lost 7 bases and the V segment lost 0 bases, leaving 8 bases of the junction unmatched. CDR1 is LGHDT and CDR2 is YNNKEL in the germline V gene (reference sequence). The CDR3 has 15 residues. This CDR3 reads CASSQDVRGSGTQYF. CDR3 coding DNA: TGTGCCAGCAGCCAAGATGTCAGGGGGAGCGGGACCCAGTACTTC.

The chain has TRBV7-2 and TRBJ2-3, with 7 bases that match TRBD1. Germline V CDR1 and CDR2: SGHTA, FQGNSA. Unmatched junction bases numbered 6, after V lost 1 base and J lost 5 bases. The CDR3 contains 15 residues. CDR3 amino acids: CASSLGFRGRDTQYF. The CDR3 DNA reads TGTGCCAGCAGCTTAGGATTCAGGGGGAGAGATACGCAGTATTTT.

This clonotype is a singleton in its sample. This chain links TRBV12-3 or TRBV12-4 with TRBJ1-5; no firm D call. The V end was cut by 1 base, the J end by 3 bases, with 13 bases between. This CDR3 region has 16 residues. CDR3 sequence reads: CASSLGGSFNNQPQHF. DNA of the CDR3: TGTGCCAGCAGTTTAGGTGGCAGCTTTAACAATCAGCCCCAGCATTTT.

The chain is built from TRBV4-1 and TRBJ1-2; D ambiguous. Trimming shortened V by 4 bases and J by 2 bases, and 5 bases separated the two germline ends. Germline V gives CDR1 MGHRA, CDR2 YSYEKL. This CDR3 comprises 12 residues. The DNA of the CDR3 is TGCGCCAGCAGCCGCAGGAACTATGGCTACACCTTC. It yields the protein CASSRRNYGYTF.

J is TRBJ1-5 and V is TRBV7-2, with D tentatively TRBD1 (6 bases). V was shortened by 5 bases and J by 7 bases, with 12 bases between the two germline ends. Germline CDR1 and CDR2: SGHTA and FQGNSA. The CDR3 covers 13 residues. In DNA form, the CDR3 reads TGTGCCAGCAGCGCCGACAGGATCCAGCCCCAGCATTTT. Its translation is CASSADRIQPQHF.

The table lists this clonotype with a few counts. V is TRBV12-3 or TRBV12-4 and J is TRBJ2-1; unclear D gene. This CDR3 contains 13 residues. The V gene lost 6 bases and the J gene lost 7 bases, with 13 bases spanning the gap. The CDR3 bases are TGTGCCAGCAGCAGTCCCGGTCGAAATGAGCAGTTCTTC. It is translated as CASSSPGRNEQFF.

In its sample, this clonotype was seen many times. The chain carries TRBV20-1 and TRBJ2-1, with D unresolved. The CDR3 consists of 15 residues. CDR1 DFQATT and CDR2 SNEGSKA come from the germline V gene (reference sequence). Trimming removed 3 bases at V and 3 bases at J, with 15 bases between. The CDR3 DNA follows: TGCAGTGCTAGTGATCTCGGGTTCTACTACAATGAGCAGTTCTTC. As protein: CSASDLGFYYNEQFF.

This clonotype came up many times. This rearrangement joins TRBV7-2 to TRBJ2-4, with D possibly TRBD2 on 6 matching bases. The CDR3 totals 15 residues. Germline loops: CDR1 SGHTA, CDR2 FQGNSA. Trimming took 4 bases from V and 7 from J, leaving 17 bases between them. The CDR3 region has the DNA TGTGCCAGCAGCTCTGACGGTGCCCGGGGGAACATTCAGTACTTC. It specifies CASSSDGARGNIQYF.

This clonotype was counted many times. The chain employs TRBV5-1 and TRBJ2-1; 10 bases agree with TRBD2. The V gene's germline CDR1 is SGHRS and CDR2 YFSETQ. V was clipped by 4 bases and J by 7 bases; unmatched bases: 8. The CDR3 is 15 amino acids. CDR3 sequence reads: CASSLRRTSGNEQFF. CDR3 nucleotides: TGCGCCAGCAGCCTACGCAGGACTAGCGGAAATGAGCAGTTCTTC.

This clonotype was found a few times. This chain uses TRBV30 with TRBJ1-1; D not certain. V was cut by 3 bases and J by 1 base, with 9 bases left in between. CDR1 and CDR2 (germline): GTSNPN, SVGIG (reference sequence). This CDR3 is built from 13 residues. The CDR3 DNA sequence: TGTGCCTGGAGAGAGCAGGAGAACACTGAAGCTTTCTTT. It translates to CAWREQENTEAFF.

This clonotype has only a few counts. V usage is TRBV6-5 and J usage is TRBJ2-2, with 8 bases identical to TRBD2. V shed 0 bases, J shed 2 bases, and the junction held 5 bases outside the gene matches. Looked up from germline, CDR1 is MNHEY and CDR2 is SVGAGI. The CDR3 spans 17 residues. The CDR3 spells CASSYSPGGPNTGELFF. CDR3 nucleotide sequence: TGTGCCAGCAGTTACTCGCCGGGGGGGCCAAACACCGGGGAGCTGTTTTTT.

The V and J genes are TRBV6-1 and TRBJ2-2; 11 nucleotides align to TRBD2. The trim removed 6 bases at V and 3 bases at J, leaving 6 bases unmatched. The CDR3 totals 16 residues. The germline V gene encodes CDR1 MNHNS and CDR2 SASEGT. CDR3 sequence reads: CASRTGTSGHTGELFF. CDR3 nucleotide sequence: TGTGCCAGCAGAACCGGGACTAGCGGTCACACCGGGGAGCTGTTTTTT.

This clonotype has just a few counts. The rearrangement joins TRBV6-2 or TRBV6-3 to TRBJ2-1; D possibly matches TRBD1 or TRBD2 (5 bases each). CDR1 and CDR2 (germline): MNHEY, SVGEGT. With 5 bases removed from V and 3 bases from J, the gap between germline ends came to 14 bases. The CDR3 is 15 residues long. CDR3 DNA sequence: TGTGCCAGCAGTGGTCAGGGACGGATCTACAATGAGCAGTTCTTC. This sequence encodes CASSGQGRIYNEQFF.

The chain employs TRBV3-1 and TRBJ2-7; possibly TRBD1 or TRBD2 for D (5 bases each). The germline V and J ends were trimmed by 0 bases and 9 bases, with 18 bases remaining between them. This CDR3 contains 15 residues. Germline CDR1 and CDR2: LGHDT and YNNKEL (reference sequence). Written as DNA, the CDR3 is TGTGCCAGCAGCCAAGATTTACGGATGGCTGGGGGGCAGTACTTC. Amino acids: CASSQDLRMAGGQYF.

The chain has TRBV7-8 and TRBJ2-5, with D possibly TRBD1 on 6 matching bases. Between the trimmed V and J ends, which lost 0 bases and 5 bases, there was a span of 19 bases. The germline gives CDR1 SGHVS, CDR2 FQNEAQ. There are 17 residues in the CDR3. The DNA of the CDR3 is TGTGCCAGCAGCTTAGCCGGGACAAGGATTAGCCGGGAGACCCAGTACTTC. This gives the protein CASSLAGTRISRETQYF.

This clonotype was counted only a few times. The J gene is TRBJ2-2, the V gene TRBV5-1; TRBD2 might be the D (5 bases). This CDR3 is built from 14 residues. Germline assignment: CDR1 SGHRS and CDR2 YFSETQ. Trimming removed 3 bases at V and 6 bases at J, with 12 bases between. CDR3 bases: TGCGCCAGCAGCTCGGGGATTTCCGCCGGGGAGCTGTTTTTT. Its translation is CASSSGISAGELFF.

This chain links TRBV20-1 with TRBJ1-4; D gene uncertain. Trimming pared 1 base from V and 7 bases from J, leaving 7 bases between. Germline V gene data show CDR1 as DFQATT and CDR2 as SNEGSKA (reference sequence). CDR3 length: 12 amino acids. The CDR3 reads CSARGPSEKLFF. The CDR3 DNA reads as TGCAGTGCTAGAGGGCCGAGTGAAAAACTGTTTTTT.

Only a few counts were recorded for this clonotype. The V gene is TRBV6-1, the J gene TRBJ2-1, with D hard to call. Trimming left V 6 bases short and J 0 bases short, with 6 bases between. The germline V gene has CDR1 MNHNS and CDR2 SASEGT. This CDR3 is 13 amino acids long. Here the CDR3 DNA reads TGTGCCAGCAGGAAGAGCTCCTACAATGAGCAGTTCTTC. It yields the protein CASRKSSYNEQFF.

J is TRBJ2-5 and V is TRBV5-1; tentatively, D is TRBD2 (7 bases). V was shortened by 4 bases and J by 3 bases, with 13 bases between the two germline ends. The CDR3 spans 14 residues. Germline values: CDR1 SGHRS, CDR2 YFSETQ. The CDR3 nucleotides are TGCGCCAGCAGCCCGGGGGGCTGGGAAGAGACCCAGTACTTC. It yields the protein CASSPGGWEETQYF.

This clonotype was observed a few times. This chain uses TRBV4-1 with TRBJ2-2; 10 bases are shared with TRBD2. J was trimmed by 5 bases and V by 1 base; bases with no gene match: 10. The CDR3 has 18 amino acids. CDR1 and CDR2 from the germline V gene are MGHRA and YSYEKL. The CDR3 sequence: CASSQAAGGRSVTGELFF. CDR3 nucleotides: TGCGCCAGCAGCCAAGCAGCGGGGGGGCGATCGGTTACCGGGGAGCTGTTTTTT.

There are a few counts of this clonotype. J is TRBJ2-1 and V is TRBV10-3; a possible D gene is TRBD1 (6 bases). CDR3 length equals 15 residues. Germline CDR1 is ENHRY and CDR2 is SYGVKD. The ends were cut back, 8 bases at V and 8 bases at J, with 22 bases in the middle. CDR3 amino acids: CAIAHGATKGDEQFF. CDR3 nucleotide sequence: TGTGCCATCGCTCACGGGGCAACCAAGGGGGATGAGCAGTTCTTC.

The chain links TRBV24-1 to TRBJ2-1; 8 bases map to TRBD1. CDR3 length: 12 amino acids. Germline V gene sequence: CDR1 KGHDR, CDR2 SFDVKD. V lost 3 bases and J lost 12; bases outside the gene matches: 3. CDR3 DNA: TGTGCCACCAGTGATACCGGGACAGGGCAGTTCTTC. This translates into CATSDTGTGQFF.

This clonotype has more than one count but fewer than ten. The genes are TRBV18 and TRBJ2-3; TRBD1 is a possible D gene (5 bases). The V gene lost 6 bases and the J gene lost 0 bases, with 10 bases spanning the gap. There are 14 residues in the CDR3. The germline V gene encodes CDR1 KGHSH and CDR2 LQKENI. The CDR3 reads CASSERQSTDTQYF. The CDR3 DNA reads TGTGCCAGCTCGGAAAGACAGAGCACAGATACGCAGTATTTT.

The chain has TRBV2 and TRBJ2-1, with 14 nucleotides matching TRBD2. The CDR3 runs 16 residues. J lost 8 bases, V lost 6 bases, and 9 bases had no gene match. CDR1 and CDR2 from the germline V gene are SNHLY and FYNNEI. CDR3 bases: TGTGCCAGCAGCTGGGGACTAGCGGGAGATGCCGATGAGCAGTTCTTC. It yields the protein CASSWGLAGDADEQFF.

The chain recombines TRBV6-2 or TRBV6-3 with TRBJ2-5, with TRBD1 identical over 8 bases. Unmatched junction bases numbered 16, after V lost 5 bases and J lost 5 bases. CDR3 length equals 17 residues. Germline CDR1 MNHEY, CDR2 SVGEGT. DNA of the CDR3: TGTGCCAGCAGTCCCGGCGGAACAGGGGGAAACTGGGAGACCCAGTACTTC. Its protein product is CASSPGGTGGNWETQYF.